The present entry profiles one TCR beta chain with its context. The data are from a study of blood T cell repertoires in COVID-19. Study-level information: Acute-phase and convalescent COVID-19 samples originated in the United States, Italy and Spain. PBMCs, B-cell-depleted T cells, or T cells provided the cDNA or gDNA that made up the material.

CDR1 and CDR2 from the germline V gene are MDHEN and SYDVKM. The CDR3 has 16 residues. Trimming stripped 5 bases from V and 0 bases from J, with 11 bases between. Authors' analysis steps: Reference gene primer amplification in the assay estimated nucleated cell counts. Clones were read by immunoSEQ multiplex PCR, and TCRdb kept only the in-frame ones, dropping some. For V, J and clone size, that table is used; D and trimming come from the DNA. The data show over 150,000 clones, roughly 83% seen once. The source material was peripheral blood. This clonotype originated in a woman aged 55-69 years with acute or convalescent COVID-19. This chain uses TRBV28 with TRBJ1-6; D might be TRBD1 (6 bases). The CDR3 DNA is TGTGCCAGCAGTGGGCAGGGGAGCTCCTATAATTCACCCCTCCACTTT. Encoded protein: CASSGQGSSYNSPLHF.